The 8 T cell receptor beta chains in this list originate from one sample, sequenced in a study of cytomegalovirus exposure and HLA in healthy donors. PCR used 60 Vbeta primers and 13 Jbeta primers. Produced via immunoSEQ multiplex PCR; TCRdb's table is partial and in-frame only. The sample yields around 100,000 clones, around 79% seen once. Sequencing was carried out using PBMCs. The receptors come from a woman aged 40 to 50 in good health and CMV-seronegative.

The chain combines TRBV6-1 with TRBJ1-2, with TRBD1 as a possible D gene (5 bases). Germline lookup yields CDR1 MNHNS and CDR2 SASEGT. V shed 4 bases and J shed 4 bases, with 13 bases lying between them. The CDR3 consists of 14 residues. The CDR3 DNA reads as TGTGCCAGCAGTGTAAGGGGCTCCCTCTATGGCTACACCTTC. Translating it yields CASSVRGSLYGYTF.

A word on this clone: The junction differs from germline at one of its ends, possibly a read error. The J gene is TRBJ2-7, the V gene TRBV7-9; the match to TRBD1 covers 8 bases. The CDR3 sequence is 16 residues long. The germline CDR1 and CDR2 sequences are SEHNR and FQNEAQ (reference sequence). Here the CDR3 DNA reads TGTTCCAGCAGCGACCCAGGGGGCGGAAGCTCCTACGAGCAGTACTTC. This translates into CSSSDPGGGSSYEQYF. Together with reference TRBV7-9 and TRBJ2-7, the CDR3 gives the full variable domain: DTGVSQNPRHKITKRGQNVTFRCDPISEHNRLYWYRQTLGQGPEFLTYFQNEAQLEKSRLLSDRFSAERPKGSFSTLEIQRTEQGDSAMYLCSSSDPGGGSSYEQYFGPGTRLTVT.

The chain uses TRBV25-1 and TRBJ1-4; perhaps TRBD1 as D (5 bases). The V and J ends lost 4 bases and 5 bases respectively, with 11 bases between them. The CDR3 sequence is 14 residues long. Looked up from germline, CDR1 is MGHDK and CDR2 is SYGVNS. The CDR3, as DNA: TGTGCCAGCAGTGTAGGAGCAGGGAATGAAAAACTGTTTTTT. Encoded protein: CASSVGAGNEKLFF.

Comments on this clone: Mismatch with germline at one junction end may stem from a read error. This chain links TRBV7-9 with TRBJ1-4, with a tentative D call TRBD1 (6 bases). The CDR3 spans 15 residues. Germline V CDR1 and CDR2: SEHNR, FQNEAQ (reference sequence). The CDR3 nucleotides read TGTTCCAGCAGCTTAGTCCAACAGGGCAATGAAAAACTGTTTTTT. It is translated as CSSSLVQQGNEKLFF.

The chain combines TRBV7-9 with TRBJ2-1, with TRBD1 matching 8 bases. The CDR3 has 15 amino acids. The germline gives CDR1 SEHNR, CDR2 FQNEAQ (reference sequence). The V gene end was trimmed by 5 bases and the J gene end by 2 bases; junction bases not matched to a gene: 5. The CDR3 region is CASSHRDRPYNEQFF. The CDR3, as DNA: TGTGCCAGCAGCCACCGGGACAGGCCCTACAATGAGCAGTTCTTC. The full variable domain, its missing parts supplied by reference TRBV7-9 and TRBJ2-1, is DTGVSQNPRHKITKRGQNVTFRCDPISEHNRLYWYRQTLGQGPEFLTYFQNEAQLEKSRLLSDRFSAERPKGSFSTLEIQRTEQGDSAMYLCASSHRDRPYNEQFFGPGTRLTVL.

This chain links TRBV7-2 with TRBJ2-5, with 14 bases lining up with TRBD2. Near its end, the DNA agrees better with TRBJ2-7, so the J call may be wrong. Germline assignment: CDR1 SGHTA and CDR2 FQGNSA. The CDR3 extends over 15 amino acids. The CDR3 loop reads CASSLGTSGGYEQYF. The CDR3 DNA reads TGTGCCAGCAGCCTCGGGACTAGCGGGGGTTACGAGCAGTACTTC.

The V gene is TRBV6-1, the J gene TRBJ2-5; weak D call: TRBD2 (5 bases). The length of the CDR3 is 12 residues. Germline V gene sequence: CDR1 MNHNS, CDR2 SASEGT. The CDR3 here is CAIRRGQETQYF. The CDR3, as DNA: TGTGCGATACGCCGGGGCCAAGAGACCCAGTACTTC.

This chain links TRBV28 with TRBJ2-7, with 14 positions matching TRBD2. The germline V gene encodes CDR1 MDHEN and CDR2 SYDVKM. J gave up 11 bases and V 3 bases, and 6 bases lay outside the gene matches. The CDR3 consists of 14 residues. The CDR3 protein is CASSLGTSGRKEYF. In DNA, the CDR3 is TGTGCCAGCAGTTTGGGGACTAGCGGGAGAAAGGAGTACTTC.